Each of the 11 T cell receptor beta chains below was sequenced from the same sample in a study of low-dose radiotherapy and immunotherapy resistance in tumors. Time point indicated: after trial treatment. Treatment specified: LDRT plus nivolumab, ipilimumab, low-dose cyclophosphamide and aspirin (RACIN trial). TRAV and TRBV primers primed cDNA for both TCRalpha and TCRbeta. TCRs were amplified for approximately 21 PCR cycles with a constant-region primer and V-primer adapter. One entry per CDR3 protein, called by TCRdb with MiXCR from the reads. Of roughly 90,000 distinct CDR3 sequences in the sample, around a fifth were seen once. This sample comprised PBMCs, obtained after low-dose radiotherapy plus immunotherapy. The receptors were gathered from a female donor with ovarian cancer.

This clonotype was found many times. The CDR3 is CSADKGGQGADEQYF. For the CDR3, the DNA is TGCAGTGCAGACAAGGGGGGACAGGGGGCCGACGAGCAGTACTTC. V and J are TRBV20-1 and TRBJ2-7; TRBD1 agrees at 12 bases. This CDR3 region has 15 residues. Looked up from germline, CDR1 is DFQATT and CDR2 is SNEGSKA (reference sequence). J lost 5 bases, V lost 6 bases, and 11 bases had no gene match.

This clonotype was observed at least ten times. The rearrangement uses TRBV10-3 and TRBJ1-2, with TRBD1 as a possible D gene (6 bases). The CDR3 sequence is 13 residues long. Trimming took 4 bases from V and 6 from J, leaving 12 bases between them. The V gene's germline CDR1 is ENHRY and CDR2 SYGVKD. CDR3 DNA sequence: TGTGCCATCAGTGTCGCACAGGGCGATGGCTACACCTTC. Its translation: CAISVAQGDGYTF.

This clonotype appeared many times. The chain is built from TRBV3-1 and TRBJ1-1; TRBD1 agrees at 8 bases. The V gene's germline CDR1 is LGHDT and CDR2 YNNKEL (reference sequence). The CDR3 length is 16 residues. V lost 4 bases to trimming and J lost 0 bases; unmatched junction nucleotides: 7. The CDR3 coding sequence is TGTGCCAGCAGCCTACACAGGGGGACCTTGAACACTGAAGCTTTCTTT. This gives the protein CASSLHRGTLNTEAFF.

This clonotype appeared many times. The chain joins TRBV19 to TRBJ1-2, with a tentative D call TRBD1 (6 bases). Germline lookup yields CDR1 LNHDA and CDR2 SQIVND (reference sequence). Between the trimmed V and J ends, which lost 3 bases and 5 bases, there was a span of 19 bases. This CDR3 comprises 16 residues. The CDR3 loop is CASSMRAPRGAYGYTF. The DNA of the CDR3 is TGTGCCAGTAGTATGCGGGCCCCCCGGGGGGCGTATGGCTACACCTTC. Full variable domain (outside the CDR3, taken from reference TRBV19 and TRBJ1-2): DGGITQSPKYLFRKEGQNVTLSCEQNLNHDAMYWYRQDPGQGLRLIYYSQIVNDFQKGDIAEGYSVSREKKESFPLTVTSAQKNPTAFYLCASSMRAPRGAYGYTFGSGTRLTVV.

Regarding this clonotype: A read error is the likely source, as a far larger clone sits one nucleotide away. CDR3 region: CASNTADSQETQFF. In nucleotides, the CDR3 is TGTGCCAGCAACACAGCGGACAGCCAAGAGACCCAGTTCTTC. The V and J genes are TRBV28 and TRBJ2-1; tentatively, D is TRBD1 (6 bases). V dropped 7 bases and J dropped 13 bases, with 23 bases sitting between them. This CDR3 contains 14 residues. Germline V gene sequence: CDR1 MDHEN, CDR2 SYDVKM.

This clonotype was found many times. The V and J genes are TRBV12-3 or TRBV12-4 and TRBJ2-3; 13 nucleotides align to TRBD2. The CDR3 has 18 residues. V shed 5 bases, J shed 0 bases, and the junction held 8 bases outside the gene matches. This CDR3 reads CASSPGLAGDPSTDTQYF. CDR3 in DNA: TGTGCCAGCAGTCCAGGACTAGCGGGGGACCCAAGCACAGATACGCAGTATTTT.

This clonotype was seen repeatedly, ten times or more. The J gene is TRBJ1-2, the V gene TRBV4-3, with D perhaps matching TRBD1 (5 bases). Trimming pared 4 bases from V and 4 bases from J, leaving 13 bases between. The CDR3 totals 14 residues. Germline CDR1 LGHNA, CDR2 YSLEER. In DNA, the CDR3 is TGCGCCAGCAGCCCGAACGGGGCCCTCTATGGCTACACCTTC. Protein: CASSPNGALYGYTF.

Ten or more counts support this clonotype. The chain couples TRBV6-5 to TRBJ2-6, with D possibly matching TRBD1 (5 bases). The V gene lost 7 bases and the J gene lost 2 bases, with 12 bases spanning the gap. The CDR3 has 15 residues. Looked up from germline, CDR1 is MNHEY and CDR2 is SVGAGI. The CDR3 is CASIGAGTGANVLTF. The CDR3 region has the DNA TGTGCCAGCATAGGGGCAGGGACTGGGGCCAACGTCCTGACTTTC.

This clonotype was observed a few times. The chain combines TRBV19 with TRBJ1-6; 7 bases fit TRBD1. Germline V CDR1 and CDR2: LNHDA, SQIVND (reference sequence). The V and J ends lost 9 bases and 3 bases, in that order; junction bases with no gene match: 14. There are 17 residues in the CDR3. The DNA of the CDR3 is TGTGCCAGCCAGAGTCCACAGGGGAGGGGCTATAATTCACCCCTCCACTTT. Protein sequence: CASQSPQGRGYNSPLHF.

This clonotype has only a few counts. The chain couples TRBV19 to TRBJ1-1, with unresolved D. CDR1 and CDR2 from the germline V gene are LNHDA and SQIVND (reference sequence). The germline V and J ends were trimmed by 4 bases and 0 bases, with 6 bases remaining between them. CDR3 length: 13 residues. The CDR3 reads CASSTRLNTEAFF. CDR3 nucleotide sequence: TGTGCCAGTAGTACGCGGCTGAACACTGAAGCTTTCTTT.

This clonotype was seen at least ten times. The genes are TRBV7-6 and TRBJ1-4; D remains ambiguous. CDR3 length: 13 residues. The V end was cut by 5 bases, the J end by 7 bases, with 11 bases between. The germline V gene has CDR1 SGHVS and CDR2 FNYEAQ. CDR3 loop: CASSTRGAEKLFF. CDR3 nucleotides: TGTGCCAGCAGCACTCGGGGAGCTGAAAAACTGTTTTTT.